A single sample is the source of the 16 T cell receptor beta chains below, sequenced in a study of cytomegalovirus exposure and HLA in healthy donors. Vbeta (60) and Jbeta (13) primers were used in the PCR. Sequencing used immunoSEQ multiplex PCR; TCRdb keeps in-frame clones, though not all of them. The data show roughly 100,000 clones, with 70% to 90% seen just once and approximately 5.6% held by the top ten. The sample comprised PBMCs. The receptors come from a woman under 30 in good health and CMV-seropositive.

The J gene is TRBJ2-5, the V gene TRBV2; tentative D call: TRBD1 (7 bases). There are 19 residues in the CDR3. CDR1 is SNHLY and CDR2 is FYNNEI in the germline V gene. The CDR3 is CAATILPGGTEGEQETQYF. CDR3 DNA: TGTGCGGCCACGATTCTTCCGGGCGGGACAGAGGGTGAGCAAGAGACCCAGTACTTC.

The CDR3 sequence is CASSQGVIGGGSGNTIYF. The CDR3 DNA reads as TGCGCCAGCAGCCAAGGTGTAATAGGGGGTGGATCTGGAAACACCATATATTTT. The chain employs TRBV4-1 and TRBJ1-3; TRBD1 is a possible D gene (6 bases). This CDR3 region has 18 residues. Germline V gene lookup returns CDR1 MGHRA and CDR2 YSYEKL. With 1 base removed from V and 1 base from J, the gap between germline ends came to 17 bases.

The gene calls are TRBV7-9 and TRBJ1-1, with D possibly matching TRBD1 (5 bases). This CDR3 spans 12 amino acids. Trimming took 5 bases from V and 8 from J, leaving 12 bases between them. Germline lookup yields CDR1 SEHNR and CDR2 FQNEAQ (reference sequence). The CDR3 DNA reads TGTGCCAGCAGCAACGACAGATCCGAAGCTTTCTTT. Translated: CASSNDRSEAFF. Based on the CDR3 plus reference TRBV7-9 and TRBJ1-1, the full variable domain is DTGVSQNPRHKITKRGQNVTFRCDPISEHNRLYWYRQTLGQGPEFLTYFQNEAQLEKSRLLSDRFSAERPKGSFSTLEIQRTEQGDSAMYLCASSNDRSEAFFGQGTRLTVV.

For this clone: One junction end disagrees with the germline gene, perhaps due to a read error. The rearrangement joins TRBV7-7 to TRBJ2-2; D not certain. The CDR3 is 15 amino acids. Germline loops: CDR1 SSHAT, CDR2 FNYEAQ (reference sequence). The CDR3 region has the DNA TGTGCTAGCAGCTTAGTTAAGGCAGGCACCGGGGAGCTGTTTTTT. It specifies CASSLVKAGTGELFF.

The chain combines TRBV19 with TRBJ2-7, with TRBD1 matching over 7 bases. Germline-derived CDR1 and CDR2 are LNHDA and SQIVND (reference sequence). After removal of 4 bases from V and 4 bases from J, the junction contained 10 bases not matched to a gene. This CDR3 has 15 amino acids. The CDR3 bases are TGTGCCAGTAGTAACGGCAGGGGGATCGAGTACGAGCAGTACTTC. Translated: CASSNGRGIEYEQYF.

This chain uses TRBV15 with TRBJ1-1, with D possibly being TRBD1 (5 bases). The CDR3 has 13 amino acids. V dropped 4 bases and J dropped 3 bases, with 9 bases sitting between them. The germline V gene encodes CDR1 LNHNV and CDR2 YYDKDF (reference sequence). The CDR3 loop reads CATSTRRDTEAFF. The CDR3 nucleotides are TGTGCCACCAGCACCCGCAGGGACACTGAAGCTTTCTTT.

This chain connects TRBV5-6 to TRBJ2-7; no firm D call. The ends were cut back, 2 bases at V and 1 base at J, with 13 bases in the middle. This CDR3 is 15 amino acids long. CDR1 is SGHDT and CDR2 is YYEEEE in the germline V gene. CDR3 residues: CASSFPYPKSYEQYF. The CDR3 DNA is TGTGCCAGCAGCTTCCCGTATCCTAAATCCTACGAGCAGTACTTC.

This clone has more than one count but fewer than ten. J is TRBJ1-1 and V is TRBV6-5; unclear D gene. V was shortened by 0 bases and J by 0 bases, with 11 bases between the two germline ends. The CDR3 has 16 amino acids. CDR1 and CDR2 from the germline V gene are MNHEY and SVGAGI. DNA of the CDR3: TGTGCCAGCAGTTACTCCCTACTTGAGGTGAACACTGAAGCTTTCTTT. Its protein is CASSYSLLEVNTEAFF.

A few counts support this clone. CDR3 in amino acids: CASSYLWADNEQFF. The DNA of the CDR3 is TGTGCCAGCAGTTACCTCTGGGCCGACAATGAGCAGTTCTTC. The rearrangement uses TRBV6-5 and TRBJ2-1; D remains unclear. The CDR3 has 14 residues. Germline V gene lookup returns CDR1 MNHEY and CDR2 SVGAGI. Trimming left V 2 bases short and J 5 bases short, with 10 bases between.

The CDR3 DNA follows: TGTGCCAGCAGGAGGGGACACCCTTCCTACGAGCAGTACTTC. Encoded protein: CASRRGHPSYEQYF. The V gene is TRBV2, the J gene TRBJ2-7; tentatively, D is TRBD1 (6 bases). Trimming pared 6 bases from V and 1 base from J, leaving 13 bases between. The V gene's germline CDR1 is SNHLY and CDR2 FYNNEI. The CDR3 covers 14 residues.

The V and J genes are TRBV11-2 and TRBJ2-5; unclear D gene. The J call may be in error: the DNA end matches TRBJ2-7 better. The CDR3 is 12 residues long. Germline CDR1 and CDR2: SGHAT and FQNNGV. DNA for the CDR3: TGTGCCAGCAGTTATAGCTCCTACGAGCAGTACTTC. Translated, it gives CASSYSSYEQYF.

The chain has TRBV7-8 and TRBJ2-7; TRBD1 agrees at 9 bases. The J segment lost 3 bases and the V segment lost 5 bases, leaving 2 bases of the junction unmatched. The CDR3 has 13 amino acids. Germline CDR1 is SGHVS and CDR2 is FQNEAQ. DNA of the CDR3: TGTGCCAGCAGCAAGACAGGGGGCTACGAGCAGTACTTC. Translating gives CASSKTGGYEQYF.

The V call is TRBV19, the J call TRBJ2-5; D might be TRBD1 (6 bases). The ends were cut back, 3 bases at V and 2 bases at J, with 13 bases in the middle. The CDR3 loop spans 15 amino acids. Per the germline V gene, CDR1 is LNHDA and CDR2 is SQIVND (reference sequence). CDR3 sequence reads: CASSILGTSQETQYF. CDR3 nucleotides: TGTGCCAGTAGTATTTTAGGGACATCGCAAGAGACCCAGTACTTC.

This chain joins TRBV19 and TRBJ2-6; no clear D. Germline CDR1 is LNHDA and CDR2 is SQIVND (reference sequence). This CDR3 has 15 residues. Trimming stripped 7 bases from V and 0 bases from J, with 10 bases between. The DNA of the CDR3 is TGTGCCAGTAAGAGCCCCGGCTCTGGGGCCAACGTCCTGACTTTC. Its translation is CASKSPGSGANVLTF.

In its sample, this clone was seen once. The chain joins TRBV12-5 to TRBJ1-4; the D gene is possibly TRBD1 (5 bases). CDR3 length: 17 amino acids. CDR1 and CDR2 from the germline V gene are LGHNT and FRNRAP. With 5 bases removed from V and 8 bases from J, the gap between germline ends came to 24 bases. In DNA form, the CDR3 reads TGTGCTAGTGGTCCTCAATTGGGGGGGGTGCTGGGGGAAAAACTGTTTTTT. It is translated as CASGPQLGGVLGEKLFF.

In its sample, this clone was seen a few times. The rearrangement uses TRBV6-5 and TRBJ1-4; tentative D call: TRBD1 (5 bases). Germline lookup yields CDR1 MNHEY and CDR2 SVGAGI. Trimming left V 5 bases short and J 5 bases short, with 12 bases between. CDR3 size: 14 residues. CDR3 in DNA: TGTGCCAGCAGTGCGGGGCTTTACAATGAAAAACTGTTTTTT. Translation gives CASSAGLYNEKLFF.